The rows below give T cell receptor beta chains drawn from one sample of a study of CD4 and CD8 cells across lung adenocarcinoma regions. One entry per CDR3 protein results from TCRdb running MiXCR on the PCR reads. The profile shows about 18,000 distinct CDR3 sequences, approximately 50% of them singletons. The specimen was CD8+ T cells from the margin of a lung tumor. The receptors stem from a male donor with lung adenocarcinoma. The CD4 and CD8 labels of this study may be unreliable. Each CDR3 is given with its conserved first and last residue. D genes are given only for firm matches.

TRBV5-1 NA CASRWTPNTGELFF
TRBV6-1 NA CASSPGRGGENTQYF
TRBV25-1 NA CASSERGPGRQETQYF
TRBV6-5 NA CASSYQSHGNTGELFF
TRBV7-2 NA CASSLIQTSRDEQFF
TRBV6-1 TRBD2 CASSGVRLAAVEQYF
TRBV6-1 TRBD2 CASSGPGTSGSTDTQYF
TRBV27 NA CASSSGGVLNEQFF
TRBV10-2 NA CRVTGRCAKNTQYF
TRBV6-1 NA CASRRGTSGKTQYF
TRBV6-1 NA CASSGADGRTDTQYF
TRBV6-5 NA CASSYRQTNTEAFF
TRBV11-2 TRBD2 CASGSGTTLWGDTQYF
TRBV6-1 TRBD2 CASLRLVGRGGEGETQYF
TRBV4-1 NA CASSQHTDNTGELFF
TRBV12-3/TRBV12-4 NA CASSFSGTETQYF